The text below deals with one T cell receptor (beta chain). The sample belongs to a study of blood T cell repertoires in COVID-19. For the study at large: Samples representing acute and convalescent COVID-19 were sourced from the United States, Italy and Spain. T cells, B-cell-depleted T cells, or PBMCs supplied cDNA or gDNA.

Enrolled during active infection, Seattle patients were then followed longitudinally. In the authors' workflow: Reference gene primer amplification yielded estimated nucleated cell counts. TCRdb's table, derived via immunoSEQ multiplex PCR, lists solely in-frame clones and lacks some. The D gene and trimming were derived from the DNA, and the V and J assignments and clone size from that table. Of approximately 290,000 clones in the sample, roughly nine tenths were seen once. The ends lost 5 bases at V and 6 bases at J; junction bases unmatched: 12. The CDR3 is made up of 15 amino acids. Germline loops: CDR1 SGHKS, CDR2 YYEKEE (reference sequence).

The V and J genes are TRBV5-5 and TRBJ1-1, with 8 bases fitting TRBD1. This TCR was recovered from a woman in her twenties or thirties with COVID-19, enrolled during active disease. The sample taken for sequencing was peripheral blood. CDR3 DNA: TGTGCCAGCAGTTATGGACAGGGCAGGGGGGCTGAAGCTTTCTTT. This encodes CASSYGQGRGAEAFF.